The 10 T cell receptor beta chains below come from one sample, sequenced in a study of T-cell memory formation after mild COVID-19. TCRdb reprocessed the 5' RACE reads with MiXCR, giving one entry per CDR3 protein. This sample carries around 320,000 distinct CDR3 sequences, approximately 15% of them seen once, and the ten largest clones take about 21%. Sample: PBMCs or a T cell subset sorted from them (not recorded which). The source of these receptors is a man between 18 and 29 years old who had mild COVID-19 (a few samples of this study predate the infection). Cell type and time point are not known.

In this sample, this clonotype turned up a few times. This chain connects TRBV6-5 to TRBJ2-7, with 12 bases lining up with TRBD1. V trimming: 6 bases; J trimming: 5 bases; junction bases outside the gene matches: 8. Germline assignment: CDR1 MNHEY and CDR2 SVGAGI. This CDR3 spans 15 amino acids. The CDR3 DNA is TGTGCCAGCAGCCCCAGGGGACAGGGGGCAGACGAGCAGTACTTC. Amino acids: CASSPRGQGADEQYF.

This clonotype was seen more than once but under ten times. V is TRBV7-2 and J is TRBJ1-2; TRBD1 agrees at 9 bases. CDR3 length: 13 residues. Germline CDR1 is SGHTA and CDR2 is FQGNSA. J was trimmed by 5 bases and V by 5 bases; bases with no gene match: 3. Here the CDR3 DNA reads TGTGCCAGCAGCATGGGACAGGGATATGGCTACACCTTC. This translates into CASSMGQGYGYTF.

The gene calls are TRBV16 and TRBJ2-3; tentatively, D is TRBD1 (5 bases). Germline V gives CDR1 KGHSY, CDR2 FQNENV. CDR3 length: 14 amino acids. The V end was cut by 8 bases, the J end by 2 bases, with 14 bases between. Here the CDR3 reads CASGQRDYTDTQYF. The DNA of the CDR3 is TGTGCCAGCGGACAAAGGGATTACACAGATACGCAGTATTTT.

This clonotype occurred many times. The chain uses TRBV5-1 and TRBJ1-6, with unresolved D. CDR1 is SGHRS and CDR2 is YFSETQ in the germline V gene. The CDR3 sequence is 13 residues long. Between the trimmed V and J ends, which lost 0 bases and 11 bases, there was a span of 9 bases. The CDR3 here is CASSLGGNPPLHF. The CDR3 DNA follows: TGCGCCAGCAGCTTGGGAGGGAACCCACCCCTCCACTTT.

This clonotype was recorded a few times. This chain joins TRBV12-3 or TRBV12-4 and TRBJ2-7; 10 bases match TRBD2. The ends lost 6 bases at V and 5 bases at J; junction bases unmatched: 7. The CDR3 loop spans 14 amino acids. The CDR3 is CASSPGLARNEQYF. The CDR3 DNA sequence: TGTGCCAGCAGCCCGGGACTAGCGAGGAACGAGCAGTACTTC.

V gene TRBV7-2 combines with J gene TRBJ1-5; D unclear. The CDR3 totals 15 residues. The V end lost 4 bases, the J end lost 3 bases, and 13 bases lay between the germline ends. Germline V lookup: CDR1 SGHTA, CDR2 FQGNSA. The chain's CDR3 is CASSSALGNNQPQHF. CDR3 in DNA: TGTGCCAGCAGCTCCGCCCTAGGGAACAATCAGCCCCAGCATTTT.

The rearrangement links TRBV7-7 to TRBJ2-7; the D gene is possibly TRBD2 (5 bases). Germline lookup yields CDR1 SSHAT and CDR2 FNYEAQ (reference sequence). The CDR3 runs 13 residues. The DNA for the CDR3 is TGTGCTAGCAGAACGGGAAGAGGGTACGAGCAGTACGTC. Its translation: CASRTGRGYEQYV.

This chain links TRBV20-1 with TRBJ1-2; D is unclear. In germline, CDR1 is DFQATT, CDR2 SNEGSKA (reference sequence). Deletions cut 6 bases from V and 1 base from J, with 18 bases between. The CDR3 contains 15 residues. CDR3 nucleotide sequence: TGCAGTGCGACTATCCCGGCTACTAGTAACTATGGCTACACCTTC. This translates into CSATIPATSNYGYTF.

This chain joins TRBV5-6 and TRBJ2-7, with 9 positions matching TRBD1. The J segment lost 13 bases and the V segment lost 2 bases, leaving 10 bases of the junction unmatched. In germline, CDR1 is SGHDT, CDR2 YYEEEE. The CDR3 loop spans 13 amino acids. The CDR3 here is CASSLEPGQGSYF. The DNA of the CDR3 is TGTGCCAGCAGCTTAGAGCCGGGACAGGGCTCCTACTTC.

This clonotype has only a few counts. V is TRBV29-1 and J is TRBJ1-2, with 8 bases lining up with TRBD1. With V trimmed by 4 bases and J by 7 bases, 11 bases remained unmatched. The CDR3 extends over 14 amino acids. Germline V gene lookup returns CDR1 SQVTM and CDR2 ANQGSEA. CDR3 sequence (DNA): TGCAGCGTTGGGACCTTGGCAGGGGGCAGTGGCTACACCTTC. Residues: CSVGTLAGGSGYTF.